This T cell receptor (beta chain) was profiled in a study of beta chain features in type 1 diabetes. Investigators reverse transcribed all isolated RNA, so they sequenced expressed TCRB transcripts. Profiled with immunoSEQ multiplex PCR; TCRdb holds only in-frame clones, not every one. The repertoire holds fewer than 900,000 clones, with roughly a sixth as singletons. This clone was found a few times. Its antigen is unidentified. Findings and limits, study-wide: VDJ junctions in type 1 diabetes patients carried more deletions and fewer insertions. In the patient group, naive, central memory and Treg TCRB repertoires seemed more alike than in the healthy donor group. Overrepresentation of cells with high TCR expression could result from cDNA sequencing.

CD4+ naive, central memory, regulatory and stem cell-like memory subsets were isolated by sorting on CD45RO/CCR7/CD25/CD127/CD95/CD27. The CDR3 has 11 residues. The germline CDR1 and CDR2 sequences are DFQATT and SNEGSKA (reference sequence). V gave up 3 bases and J gave up 8 bases, with 10 bases separating them. Sequencing was carried out using naive CD4+ T cells from blood. This rearrangement joins TRBV20-1 to TRBJ1-2; the D is unclear. The receptor comes from a woman between 18 and 29 years old in good health. CDR3 DNA: TGCAGTGCTAGTGGTGGGAACGGCTACACCTTC. Translated, it gives CSASGGNGYTF.